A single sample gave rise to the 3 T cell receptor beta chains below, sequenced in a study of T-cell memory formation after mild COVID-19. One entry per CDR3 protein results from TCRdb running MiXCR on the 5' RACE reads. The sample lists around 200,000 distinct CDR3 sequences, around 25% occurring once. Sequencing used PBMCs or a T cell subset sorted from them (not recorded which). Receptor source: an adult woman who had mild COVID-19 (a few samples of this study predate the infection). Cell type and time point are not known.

The CDR3 DNA follows: TGCGCCAGCAGCCATGGTGACTCGTTTATCACAGATACGCAGTATTTT. It yields the protein CASSHGDSFITDTQYF. The chain links TRBV4-1 to TRBJ2-3; D uncertain. CDR1 and CDR2 (germline): MGHRA, YSYEKL. The length of the CDR3 is 16 residues. Trimming left V 3 bases short and J 2 bases short, with 15 bases between.

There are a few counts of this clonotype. The CDR3 coding sequence is TGTGCCATCACCCAAAGGTCCCGGGAGAACCGGGCAGATACGCAGTATTTT. Its protein product is CAITQRSRENRADTQYF. The rearrangement uses TRBV10-3 and TRBJ2-3; tentative D call: TRBD2 (6 bases). Trimming removed 7 bases at V and 4 bases at J, with 24 bases between. Germline CDR1 is ENHRY and CDR2 is SYGVKD. CDR3 length equals 17 residues.

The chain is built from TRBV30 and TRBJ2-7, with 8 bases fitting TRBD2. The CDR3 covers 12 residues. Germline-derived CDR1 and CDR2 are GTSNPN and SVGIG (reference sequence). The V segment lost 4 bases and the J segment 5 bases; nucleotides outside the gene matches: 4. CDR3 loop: CAWTGGLHEQYF. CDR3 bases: TGTGCCTGGACGGGGGGGCTCCACGAGCAGTACTTC.